One and the same sample provided the 26 T cell receptor beta chains below, sequenced in a study of shared T cell receptors in the human thymus (dated by TCRdb to the early 2020s). The library was obtained by the immunoSEQ multiplex PCR assay. TCRdb re-hosts the immuneACCESS table, in-frame sequences only. Its copies lack some clones; in the studies checked, an unresolved V gene accounts for under half of them, and the cause for the rest is not known. The sample records about 380,000 clones, 95% of which are singletons. Of the sample, 0.015% to 0.02% is held by the ten largest clones. The sample comprised thymocytes. These receptors came from a human donor.

This chain joins TRBV5-6 and TRBJ2-1; D is unclear. Germline V gene data show CDR1 as SGHDT and CDR2 as YYEEEE. V lost 0 bases and J lost 2, with 18 bases in between. The length of the CDR3 is 18 residues. This chain's CDR3 is CASSLEIPGHATYNEQFF. The CDR3 nucleotides are TGTGCCAGCAGCTTGGAGATACCTGGGCACGCCACCTACAATGAGCAGTTCTTC. Complete variable domain (other parts from reference TRBV5-6 and TRBJ2-1): DAGVTQSPTHLIKTRGQQVTLRCSPKSGHDTVSWYQQALGQGPQFIFQYYEEEERQRGNFPDRFSGHQFPNYSSELNVNALLLGDSALYLCASSLEIPGHATYNEQFFGPGTRLTVL.

This chain connects TRBV6-1 to TRBJ2-7; TRBD1 matches 12 bases. This CDR3 spans 16 amino acids. Trimming at V came to 3 bases and at J to 4 bases, leaving 7 bases not matched to a gene. In germline, CDR1 is MNHNS, CDR2 SASEGT. CDR3 bases: TGTGCCAGCAGTGATAGAGTGGGACAGGGGGCTTACGAGCAGTACTTC. Its protein is CASSDRVGQGAYEQYF.

DNA of the CDR3: TGTGCCAGCAGATGCCTCGGCGGATCAAGCACAGATACGCAGTATTTT. Amino acid sequence: CASRCLGGSSTDTQYF. V and J are TRBV5-6 and TRBJ2-3; D ambiguous. The length of the CDR3 is 16 residues. The V gene lost 5 bases and the J gene lost 0 bases, with 16 bases spanning the gap. Germline CDR1 is SGHDT and CDR2 is YYEEEE.

V is TRBV7-2 and J is TRBJ2-1; weak D call: TRBD2 (5 bases). This CDR3 comprises 16 residues. The germline gives CDR1 SGHTA, CDR2 FQGNSA. The V and J ends lost 1 base and 7 bases respectively, with 17 bases between them. The CDR3 sequence: CASSLEEASQGNEQFF. The CDR3 nucleotides read TGTGCCAGCAGCTTAGAAGAGGCTAGCCAAGGAAATGAGCAGTTCTTC.

This clone is a singleton in its sample. CDR3 sequence: CASTQDGTYEQYF. CDR3 DNA: TGCGCCAGCACGCAGGACGGGACCTACGAGCAGTACTTC. The chain links TRBV10-2 to TRBJ2-7; D may be TRBD2 (5 bases). The CDR3 length is 13 residues. Germline V gene lookup returns CDR1 WSHSY and CDR2 SAAADI. Trimming cost V 7 bases and J 2 bases, with 12 bases left between them.

CDR3 protein: CASSPTSGVSGTQYF. The CDR3 DNA reads as TGTGCCAGCAGTCCTACTAGCGGCGTTTCGGGTACGCAGTATTTT. This rearrangement joins TRBV27 to TRBJ2-3, with TRBD2 identical over 8 bases. After removal of 5 bases from V and 8 bases from J, the junction contained 12 bases not matched to a gene. The germline V gene encodes CDR1 MNHEY and CDR2 SMNVEV (reference sequence). The CDR3 is 15 amino acids.

The CDR3 coding sequence is TGTGCCAGTAGTCCCCCAAATGAGCAGTTCTTC. This translates into CASSPPNEQFF. The J gene is TRBJ2-1, the V gene TRBV19; D call uncertain. The ends were cut back, 5 bases at V and 7 bases at J, with 6 bases in the middle. This CDR3 is built from 11 residues. Germline CDR1 and CDR2: LNHDA and SQIVND (reference sequence).

This sequence joins TRBV28 and TRBJ2-1, with TRBD1 as a possible D gene (5 bases). The CDR3 is 15 residues long. Germline V CDR1 and CDR2: MDHEN, SYDVKM. V lost 3 bases, J lost 4 bases, and 13 bases lay in between. Here the CDR3 reads CASSFCVKGYNEQFF. The CDR3 region has the DNA TGTGCCAGCAGTTTCTGTGTAAAGGGGTACAATGAGCAGTTCTTC.

V usage is TRBV28 and J usage is TRBJ1-1; unclear D gene. Germline CDR1 MDHEN, CDR2 SYDVKM. CDR3 length: 15 residues. The V gene lost 5 bases and the J gene lost 3 bases, with 16 bases spanning the gap. The CDR3 is CASSERVLRYTEAFF. The CDR3 coding sequence is TGTGCCAGCAGTGAAAGGGTTCTTAGATACACTGAAGCTTTCTTT.

The V gene is TRBV10-3, the J gene TRBJ1-1; D call uncertain. Per germline, CDR1 ENHRY and CDR2 SYGVKD. The CDR3 covers 13 residues. V was pared by 2 bases and J by 1 base, with 5 bases between. CDR3 loop: CAISEGGNTEAFF. The CDR3 bases are TGTGCCATCAGTGAGGGTGGGAACACTGAAGCTTTCTTT.

This rearrangement joins TRBV1 to TRBJ2-7; the table calls TRBD2, which could not be checked here. TRBV1 has pseudogene status. This CDR3 contains 16 residues. The CDR3 reads CTSSQVLRENCHEQYF. Written as DNA, the CDR3 is TGCACCAGCAGCCAAGTTTTACGGGAAAACTGCCACGAGCAGTACTTC.

This rearrangement joins TRBV19 to TRBJ1-1, with D possibly TRBD1 on 6 matching bases. This CDR3 contains 11 residues. Germline lookup yields CDR1 LNHDA and CDR2 SQIVND (reference sequence). V shed 4 bases and J shed 6 bases, with 6 bases lying between them. CDR3 sequence reads: CASSRGPEAFF. For the CDR3, the DNA is TGTGCCAGTAGTAGGGGGCCTGAAGCTTTCTTT.

The chain employs TRBV5-1 and TRBJ1-1; 7 positions match TRBD1. CDR3 length: 14 residues. Germline values: CDR1 SGHRS, CDR2 YFSETQ. V lost 7 bases and J lost 3; bases outside the gene matches: 9. The chain's CDR3 is CASLRGREDTEAFF. The CDR3 DNA is TGCGCCAGCTTAAGGGGGCGCGAGGACACTGAAGCTTTCTTT.

CDR3 amino acids: CASSAKFRVLFPVKQFF. The CDR3 DNA reads TGTGCCAGCAGCGCAAAATTCAGAGTCCTCTTCCCGGTGAAGCAGTTCTTC. The genes are TRBV11-1 and TRBJ2-1, with D unresolved. This CDR3 has 17 residues. Trimming took off 5 bases at V and 11 bases at J, with 28 bases between the two ends. Germline V lookup: CDR1 SGHAT, CDR2 FQDESV (reference sequence).

V usage is TRBV28 and J usage is TRBJ1-2; D not certain. There are 11 residues in the CDR3. V lost 8 bases, J lost 8 bases, and 12 bases lay in between. Germline values: CDR1 MDHEN, CDR2 SYDVKM. For the CDR3, the DNA is TGTGCCAGCTTCTCATTGAAAGGCTACACCTTC. Translating gives CASFSLKGYTF.

This clone was seen a single time. The V call is TRBV27, the J call TRBJ2-3, with 10 positions matching TRBD2. From germline, CDR1 is MNHEY and CDR2 SMNVEV (reference sequence). This CDR3 is built from 17 residues. J lost 4 bases, V lost 2 bases, and 9 bases had no gene match. The CDR3 spells CASSLRASGSKPDTQYF. CDR3 nucleotides: TGTGCCAGCAGTTTAAGAGCTAGCGGGAGTAAACCAGATACGCAGTATTTT.

This clone was seen once. The chain joins TRBV7-9 to TRBJ1-3, with D perhaps TRBD1 (6 bases). The CDR3 spans 18 residues. V was trimmed by 0 bases and J by 2 bases, leaving 17 bases between them. The germline gives CDR1 SEHNR, CDR2 FQNEAQ (reference sequence). The CDR3 is CASSLAPQGTVPGNTIYF. The CDR3 DNA is TGTGCCAGCAGCTTAGCGCCCCAGGGGACCGTACCTGGAAACACCATATATTTT.

The J gene is TRBJ2-1, the V gene TRBV27; D may be TRBD2 (6 bases). This CDR3 is built from 19 residues. Germline assignment: CDR1 MNHEY and CDR2 SMNVEV (reference sequence). Deletions cut 5 bases from V and 3 bases from J, with 26 bases between. CDR3 nucleotides: TGTGCCAGCAGTACCTCTGGACGGGAGAAAGCCGCCTGCTACAATGAGCAGTTCTTC. It translates to CASSTSGREKAACYNEQFF.

The rearrangement links TRBV29-1 to TRBJ2-1; 10 nucleotides agree with TRBD2. V shed 4 bases, J shed 3 bases, and the junction held 12 bases outside the gene matches. The CDR3 runs to 17 residues. CDR1 SQVTM and CDR2 ANQGSEA come from the germline V gene. This CDR3 reads CSVAVAGGLTNYNEQFF. The CDR3 nucleotides are TGCAGCGTTGCGGTAGCGGGAGGCCTAACCAACTACAATGAGCAGTTCTTC.

The rearrangement joins TRBV6-5 to TRBJ2-7, with no clear D. Germline V lookup: CDR1 MNHEY, CDR2 SVGAGI. Trimming removed 7 bases from V and 2 bases from J, with 12 bases in between. The CDR3 sequence is 13 residues long. CDR3 in amino acids: CASTIHDTYEQYF. For the CDR3, the DNA is TGTGCCAGCACCATTCACGACACCTACGAGCAGTACTTC.

The sample holds one count of this clone. The chain has TRBV15 and TRBJ2-4; the D gene is possibly TRBD2 (5 bases). Germline V gene sequence: CDR1 LNHNV, CDR2 YYDKDF (reference sequence). The CDR3 has 18 residues. Trimming shortened V by 0 bases and J by 3 bases, and 18 bases separated the two germline ends. CDR3 sequence reads: CATSRELERALVKNIQYF. The CDR3 DNA reads as TGTGCCACCAGCAGAGAACTAGAGAGGGCACTCGTCAAAAACATTCAGTACTTC. Complete variable domain (other parts from reference TRBV15 and TRBJ2-4): DAMVIQNPRYQVTQFGKPVTLSCSQTLNHNVMYWYQQKSSQAPKLLFHYYDKDFNNEADTPDNFQSRRPNTSFCFLDIRSPGLGDTAMYLCATSRELERALVKNIQYFGAGTRLSVL.

V and J are TRBV11-2 and TRBJ2-5; D not resolved. V lost 8 bases, J lost 0 bases, and 16 bases lay in between. Germline V gene sequence: CDR1 SGHAT, CDR2 FQNNGV. The CDR3 is made up of 15 amino acids. CDR3 in DNA: TGTGCCAGCGATTGGAAGCCCTCGTACCAAGAGACCCAGTACTTC. As protein: CASDWKPSYQETQYF.

The count of this clone is one. The chain combines TRBV19 with TRBJ1-3; D is ambiguous. Germline loops: CDR1 LNHDA, CDR2 SQIVND (reference sequence). Trimming stripped 5 bases from V and 0 bases from J, with 8 bases between. This CDR3 has 14 amino acids. CDR3 DNA sequence: TGTGCCAGTAGTGTGGCTACCTCTGGAAACACCATATATTTT. Residues: CASSVATSGNTIYF.

The rearrangement uses TRBV4-2 and TRBJ2-7; 7 positions match TRBD2. With 4 bases clipped from V and 0 bases from J, the junction kept 6 bases outside the gene matches. Per germline, CDR1 LGHNA and CDR2 YNFKEQ. The CDR3 is made up of 15 amino acids. The CDR3, as DNA: TGTGCCAGCAGCCGAGGGACTACCATCTCCTACGAGCAGTACTTC. Amino acids: CASSRGTTISYEQYF.

This clone occurred once. The J gene is TRBJ1-2, the V gene TRBV5-1; D gene unclear. V was shortened by 4 bases and J by 4 bases, with 20 bases between the two germline ends. The CDR3 consists of 16 residues. Per the germline V gene, CDR1 is SGHRS and CDR2 is YFSETQ. CDR3 sequence reads: CASSNWASRKLYGYTF. The DNA of the CDR3 is TGCGCCAGCAGCAATTGGGCATCTCGGAAACTCTATGGCTACACCTTC. Variable domain in full (rest from reference TRBV5-1 and TRBJ1-2): KAGVTQTPRYLIKTRGQQVTLSCSPISGHRSVSWYQQTPGQGLQFLFEYFSETQRNKGNFPGRFSGRQFSNSRSEMNVSTLELGDSALYLCASSNWASRKLYGYTFGSGTRLTVV.

The chain employs TRBV28 and TRBJ2-1; maybe TRBD2 (6 bases). CDR3 length: 14 residues. Germline V gives CDR1 MDHEN, CDR2 SYDVKM. The V and J ends lost 2 bases and 10 bases respectively, with 15 bases between them. The CDR3, as DNA: TGTGCCAGCAGTTTACGTTTCTGGGGGGTGGAGCAGTTCTTC. Its translation is CASSLRFWGVEQFF. Supplemented by reference TRBV28 and TRBJ2-1, the full variable domain reads DVKVTQSSRYLVKRTGEKVFLECVQDMDHENMFWYRQDPGLGLRLIYFSYDVKMKEKGDIPEGYSVSREKKERFSLILESASTNQTSMYLCASSLRFWGVEQFFGPGTRLTVL.